This TCR beta chain was identified during a study of regulatory T cells in long-lasting Graves disease. On the study more broadly: Newly diagnosed Graves' patients took antithyroid drugs under 3 months.

Germline CDR1 reads LGHDT; CDR2 reads YNNKEL (reference sequence). Trimming stripped 3 bases from V and 4 bases from J, with 3 bases between. The CDR3 consists of 11 residues. This clonotype appeared a few times. The antigen remains unidentified. A read error may be the cause here, since a much bigger clone is one base away. Overall study results and limits: Small sample size may have lowered accuracy.

Time point noted: newly diagnosed GD, antithyroid drugs for less than 3 months. The authors made the TCR library using RNA they extracted from PBMCs. American Thyroid Association guidelines defined Graves' disease diagnosis. Researchers made TCR beta libraries by using iRepertoire HTBI primers and running Arm-PCR on CDR3 regions. TCRdb ran MiXCR on the multiplex PCR reads and lists one entry per CDR3 protein. The table lists 400,000 to 500,000 distinct CDR3 sequences, about 15% of them singletons. Separately, the same data were catalogued under a study of T cells in Graves' hyperthyroidism and ophthalmopathy. Per that study: Ophthalmopathy was predicted by the model a median of approximately 6 months ahead of onset.

This sequence joins TRBV3-1 and TRBJ1-1; D is uncertain. The sequence derives from a woman aged 40 to 49 with Graves disease. The material was peripheral blood mononuclear cells (PBMCs), obtained at new diagnosis, from a patient treated with antithyroid drugs. The CDR3 nucleotides read TGTGCCAGCAGCCACAGCACTGAAGCTTTCTTT. Translation gives CASSHSTEAFF. The entire variable domain, with the rest obtained from reference TRBV3-1 and TRBJ1-1, is as follows: DTAVSQTPKYLVTQMGNDKSIKCEQNLGHDTMYWYKQDSKKFLKIMFSYNNKELIINETVPNRFSPKSPDKAHLNLHINSLELGDSAVYFCASSHSTEAFFGQGTRLTVV.